The 25 T cell receptor beta chains below come from one sample, sequenced in a study of monozygotic twins with inflammatory bowel disease. After re-calling the 5' RACE reads, TCRdb lists one entry per CDR3 protein, DNA absent. Found here are more than 300,000 distinct CDR3 sequences; the top ten clones hold 5.6%. What was sequenced was blood. The receptors were sampled from a human donor with ulcerative colitis or Crohn's disease, or a healthy co-twin of an affected twin (not recorded which).

The chain joins TRBV12-3 or TRBV12-4 to TRBJ2-2; TCRdb names TRBD2, which stays unverified in the absence of DNA. The CDR3 spans 19 residues. The CDR3 loop reads CASSRGLAGGSSNTGELFF.

V usage is TRBV20-1 and J usage is TRBJ1-4. The CDR3 has 16 residues. Per germline, CDR1 DFQATT and CDR2 SNEGSKA (reference sequence). The chain's CDR3 is CSARDLGEVPNEKLFF.

This chain links TRBV5-1 with TRBJ2-5; the D gene TCRdb calls, TRBD1, cannot be checked with no DNA. CDR1 and CDR2 (germline): SGHRS, YFSETQ. CDR3 length: 13 residues. The CDR3 loop is CASSLGTGETQYF.

The V gene is TRBV20-1, the J gene TRBJ1-3; TCRdb picks TRBD1, but there is no DNA to check that call. CDR3 size: 17 residues. The V gene's germline CDR1 is DFQATT and CDR2 SNEGSKA (reference sequence). The CDR3 sequence: CSARARDSSRLGNTIYF.

V and J are TRBV5-4 and TRBJ2-2. The CDR3 is 12 amino acids. Looked up from germline, CDR1 is SGHNT and CDR2 is YYREEE (reference sequence). The CDR3: CASSWRHGELFF.

The genes are TRBV7-8 and TRBJ1-2; TCRdb proposes TRBD1, but this gene call is untestable without DNA. Germline assignment: CDR1 SGHVS and CDR2 FQNEAQ. This CDR3 region has 13 residues. CDR3 sequence reads: CASSQSGVYGYTF.

The chain employs TRBV21-1 and TRBJ1-1. TRBV21-1 is reported as a pseudogene. This CDR3 has 12 amino acids. The CDR3 spells CASRGRGSEAFF.

The chain has TRBV7-9 and TRBJ2-5; the D call from TCRdb, TRBD1, cannot be confirmed without DNA. CDR3 size: 15 residues. Germline CDR1 and CDR2: SEHNR and FQNEAQ (reference sequence). CDR3 in amino acids: CASSLGGGSWETQYF.

The genes are TRBV7-2 and TRBJ2-7; absent DNA, TCRdb's TRBD2 call cannot be checked. Germline-derived CDR1 and CDR2 are SGHTA and FQGNSA. CDR3 length: 13 residues. The CDR3 sequence: CASSLDWTYEQYF.

The chain combines TRBV10-3 with TRBJ2-1; absent DNA, TCRdb's TRBD1 call cannot be checked. CDR1 and CDR2 from the germline V gene are ENHRY and SYGVKD. This CDR3 contains 17 residues. The CDR3 is CAISSGTGASHYNEQFF.

V is TRBV7-2 and J is TRBJ2-4. Germline loops: CDR1 SGHTA, CDR2 FQGNSA. The CDR3 extends over 15 amino acids. The CDR3 sequence is CASSASVGTQNIQYF.

The CDR3 spells CSVMRDNNSPLHF. The chain joins TRBV29-1 to TRBJ1-6; checking the TCRdb D call of TRBD1 is not possible without DNA. Germline V gene sequence: CDR1 SQVTM, CDR2 ANQGSEA. The CDR3 contains 13 residues.

This sequence joins TRBV12-3 or TRBV12-4 and TRBJ1-6. The CDR3 has 15 residues. This CDR3 reads CASSLVEGNDSPLHF.

V and J are TRBV2 and TRBJ1-1. CDR1 is SNHLY and CDR2 is FYNNEI in the germline V gene. The CDR3 spans 13 residues. The CDR3 protein is CASSDGLNTEAFF.

This chain links TRBV20-1 with TRBJ2-7. The CDR3 runs 12 residues. The germline V gene encodes CDR1 DFQATT and CDR2 SNEGSKA (reference sequence). The CDR3 protein is CSAPEVVKEQYF.

The chain employs TRBV5-1 and TRBJ1-1; TCRdb selects TRBD1, and the lack of DNA leaves this call unchecked. The length of the CDR3 is 15 residues. In germline, CDR1 is SGHRS, CDR2 YFSETQ. CDR3: CASSLGSGVNTVAFF. The complete variable domain, with remaining parts taken from reference TRBV5-1 and TRBJ1-1, reads KAGVTQTPRYLIKTRGQQVTLSCSPISGHRSVSWYQQTPGQGLQFLFEYFSETQRNKGNFPGRFSGRQFSNSRSEMNVSTLELGDSALYLCASSLGSGVNTVAFFGQGTRLTVV.

The chain carries TRBV4-3 and TRBJ1-5. This CDR3 has 15 residues. Germline CDR1 LGHNA, CDR2 YSLEER. CDR3 in amino acids: CASSQDLRGNQPQHF.

V gene TRBV3-1 combines with J gene TRBJ2-2; TCRdb outputs TRBD2, but without DNA this stays unchecked. The germline CDR1 and CDR2 sequences are LGHDT and YNNKEL (reference sequence). The CDR3 covers 18 residues. CDR3 region: CASSQSAGRLASTGELFF.

V and J are TRBV3-1 and TRBJ2-7. Germline loops: CDR1 LGHDT, CDR2 YNNKEL (reference sequence). The CDR3 loop spans 14 amino acids. The CDR3: CASSQGTHSYEQYF.

The rearrangement joins TRBV27 to TRBJ2-3; TCRdb outputs TRBD1, but without DNA this stays unchecked. Germline V gene sequence: CDR1 MNHEY, CDR2 SMNVEV (reference sequence). The CDR3 has 16 residues. CDR3 protein: CASSSPGRGSRNTQYF.

The rearrangement joins TRBV28 to TRBJ1-1. The CDR3 covers 13 residues. Per germline, CDR1 MDHEN and CDR2 SYDVKM. CDR3 in amino acids: CASSWRRNTEAFF.

V and J are TRBV20-1 and TRBJ2-7; TCRdb calls TRBD2, which cannot be checked without DNA. The CDR3 consists of 13 residues. Germline CDR1 and CDR2: DFQATT and SNEGSKA (reference sequence). CDR3 residues: CSAQLAGTYEQYF.

The CDR3: CASSLVGGGSGVRNIQYF. The chain joins TRBV11-2 to TRBJ2-4; TCRdb lists TRBD2, though no DNA is available to test this call. The CDR3 runs 18 residues. Germline V gene data show CDR1 as SGHAT and CDR2 as FQNNGV.

The genes are TRBV28 and TRBJ2-5; TCRdb reports TRBD1, a call that lacks DNA to check it against. The germline V gene has CDR1 MDHEN and CDR2 SYDVKM. The CDR3 is made up of 17 amino acids. The CDR3 sequence is CASSWGADRGASETQYF.

The chain is built from TRBV6-1 and TRBJ2-2; TCRdb's D call, TRBD1, is unchecked because there is no DNA. The CDR3 runs 16 residues. From germline, CDR1 is MNHNS and CDR2 SASEGT. The CDR3 loop is CASSELGARDTGELFF.